The clone carrying this TCR beta chain was observed at least ten times. Its target is not known. This entry comes from a study of T cell repertoires in cytomegalovirus infection. Background on the study: Public TCR beta signatures indicated both CMV infection and matching HLA type. Study-wide results and caveats: Based on cumulative public TCR beta family frequency, carriers of CMV plus the relevant HLA were identified. HLA-C-restricted CMV-specific TCR beta clonotypes were dominant in the ex vivo response.

TCRdb used MiXCR to reprocess the reads, holding one entry per CDR3 protein. The sample has more than 200,000 distinct CDR3 sequences, roughly 10% seen once. Trimming removed 5 bases from V and 5 bases from J; junction bases left unmatched: 11. The CDR3 contains 16 residues. The germline gives CDR1 SEHNR, CDR2 FQNEAQ (reference sequence). The sequence derives from a human donor in good health (CMV status not recorded). Some clones in this sample may be carry-over from other donors' samples. This chain joins TRBV7-9 and TRBJ2-1; TRBD2 aligns across 8 bases. Material: PBMCs. The CDR3 coding sequence is TGTGCCAGCAGCACAGCCGGGGGGGCTCTTGACAATGAGCAGTTCTTC. Amino acids: CASSTAGGALDNEQFF.